These 9 T cell receptor beta chains share one sample of origin, sequenced in a study of T cells in Graves' hyperthyroidism and ophthalmopathy. TCR beta CDR3 region amplification was performed from RNA transcripts. The TCR CDR3 was amplified in a first-round RT-PCR using the HTBI primer set. Each CDR3 protein is one row after TCRdb ran MiXCR on the multiplex PCR reads. The table shows about 370,000 distinct CDR3 sequences, with nearly 15% occurring only once. Sequenced material: blood. Receptors were obtained from an older woman with Graves' ophthalmopathy.

Concerning this clonotype itself: With a much larger clone just one base away, this may be a read error. The chain links TRBV11-2 to TRBJ1-5; D remains ambiguous. The CDR3 length is 15 residues. V lost 8 bases and J lost 9, with 23 bases in between. Per the germline V gene, CDR1 is SGHAT and CDR2 is FQNNGV. For the CDR3, the DNA is TGTGCCAGCTCCGGGGAACCTAGCGATCAGGCGCCCCAGCATTTT. Translated: CASSGEPSDQAPQHF.

As to this clonotype: This may be a read error, as it is one base from a much larger clone. The chain joins TRBV11-2 to TRBJ2-3; 8 bases agree with TRBD2. Per the germline V gene, CDR1 is SGHAT and CDR2 is FQNNGV. This CDR3 is 18 amino acids long. V was clipped by 1 base and J by 2 bases; unmatched bases: 11. CDR3 residues: CASSLGIYRTSITDTQYF. In DNA form, the CDR3 reads TGTGCCAGCAGCTTAGGTATTTACAGGACTAGCATCACAGATACGCAGTATTTT.

The V and J genes are TRBV15 and TRBJ2-5; D gene unclear. The CDR3 is made up of 12 amino acids. Trimming shortened V by 3 bases and J by 5 bases, and 7 bases separated the two germline ends. CDR1 and CDR2 (germline): LNHNV, YYDKDF (reference sequence). This CDR3 reads CATSSWLETQYF. DNA for the CDR3: TGTGCCACCAGCAGCTGGTTGGAGACCCAGTACTTC. Supplemented by reference TRBV15 and TRBJ2-5, the full variable domain reads DAMVIQNPRYQVTQFGKPVTLSCSQTLNHNVMYWYQQKSSQAPKLLFHYYDKDFNNEADTPDNFQSRRPNTSFCFLDIRSPGLGDTAMYLCATSSWLETQYFGPGTRLLVL.

The sample holds many counts of this clonotype. The chain couples TRBV20-1 to TRBJ1-1, with D unclear. The ends were cut back, 1 base at V and 4 bases at J, with 10 bases in the middle. Looked up from germline, CDR1 is DFQATT and CDR2 is SNEGSKA (reference sequence). CDR3 size: 13 residues. This CDR3 reads CSARGGLGTEAFF. The CDR3 DNA follows: TGCAGTGCTAGAGGAGGGCTCGGCACTGAAGCTTTCTTT.

This clonotype was picked up many times. The chain carries TRBV28 and TRBJ2-7; 8 bases agree with TRBD2. The junction had 8 bases not matched to a gene; V was cut back by 2 bases and J by 5 bases. Germline CDR1 reads MDHEN; CDR2 reads SYDVKM. The CDR3 is 15 residues long. CDR3 protein: CASSLMGAGVNEQYF. The CDR3 bases are TGTGCCAGCAGTTTAATGGGAGCGGGAGTAAACGAGCAGTACTTC.

This clonotype occurred many times. This chain uses TRBV12-3 or TRBV12-4 with TRBJ1-2; 8 nucleotides line up with TRBD1. Trimming removed 8 bases from V and 2 bases from J; junction bases left unmatched: 1. The CDR3 is made up of 12 amino acids. The chain's CDR3 is CASGDRNYGYTF. In DNA form, the CDR3 reads TGTGCCAGCGGGGACAGGAACTATGGCTACACCTTC.

This clonotype was seen many times. V gene TRBV2 combines with J gene TRBJ2-1, with D perhaps being TRBD1 or TRBD2 (6 bases each). CDR1 SNHLY and CDR2 FYNNEI come from the germline V gene. Trimming took off 8 bases at V and 15 bases at J, with 20 bases between the two ends. The CDR3 is 12 amino acids. As DNA, the CDR3 is TGTGCCAGCGCTTTCGGGCGGGACACTCCGTTCTTC. This translates into CASAFGRDTPFF.

This clonotype was observed many times. The rearrangement uses TRBV11-2 and TRBJ2-1; D might be TRBD1 or TRBD2, each matching 5 bases. The CDR3 is 15 amino acids. Germline assignment: CDR1 SGHAT and CDR2 FQNNGV. Trimming stripped 5 bases from V and 3 bases from J, with 14 bases between. The CDR3 DNA reads as TGTGCCAGCAGCCCTCGGGACGAGAACTACAATGAGCAGTTCTTC. It yields the protein CASSPRDENYNEQFF.

This clonotype appeared once. The rearrangement uses TRBV11-3 and TRBJ2-1, with TRBD2 as a possible D gene (5 bases). V was trimmed by 5 bases and J by 0 bases, leaving 20 bases between them. The CDR3 is 18 residues long. Looked up from germline, CDR1 is SGHNT and CDR2 is YENEEA. The CDR3 reads CASSRRTSGHLSYNEQFF. DNA of the CDR3: TGTGCCAGCAGCCGCCGGACCAGCGGCCACCTCTCCTACAATGAGCAGTTCTTC.